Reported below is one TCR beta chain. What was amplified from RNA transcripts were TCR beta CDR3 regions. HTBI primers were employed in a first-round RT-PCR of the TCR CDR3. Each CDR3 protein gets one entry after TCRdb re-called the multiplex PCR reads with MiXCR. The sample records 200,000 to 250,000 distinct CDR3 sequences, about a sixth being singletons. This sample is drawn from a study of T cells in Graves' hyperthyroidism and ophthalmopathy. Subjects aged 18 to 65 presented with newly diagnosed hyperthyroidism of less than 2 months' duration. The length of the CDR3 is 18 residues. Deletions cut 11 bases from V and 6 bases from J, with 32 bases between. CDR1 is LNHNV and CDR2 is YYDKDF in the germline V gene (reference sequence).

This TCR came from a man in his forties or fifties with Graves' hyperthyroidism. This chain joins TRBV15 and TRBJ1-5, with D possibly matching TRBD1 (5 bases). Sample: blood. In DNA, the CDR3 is TGTGCCCCGGTTCCCACTTACTACGAAACGGGGGGTTGTCAGCCCCAGCATTTT. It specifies CAPVPTYYETGGCQPQHF. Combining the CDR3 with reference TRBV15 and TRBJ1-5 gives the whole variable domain DAMVIQNPRYQVTQFGKPVTLSCSQTLNHNVMYWYQQKSSQAPKLLFHYYDKDFNNEADTPDNFQSRRPNTSFCFLDIRSPGLGDTAMYLCAPVPTYYETGGCQPQHFGDGTRLSIL.